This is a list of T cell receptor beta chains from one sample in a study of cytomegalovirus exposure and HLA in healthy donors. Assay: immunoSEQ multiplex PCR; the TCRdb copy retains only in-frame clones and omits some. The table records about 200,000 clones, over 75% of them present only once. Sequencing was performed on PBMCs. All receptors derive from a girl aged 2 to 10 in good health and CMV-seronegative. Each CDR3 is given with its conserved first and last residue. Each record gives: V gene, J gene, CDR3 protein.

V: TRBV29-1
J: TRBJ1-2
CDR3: CSVEDLCGYVYGYTF

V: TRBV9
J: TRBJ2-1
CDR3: CASSVTRFNEQFF

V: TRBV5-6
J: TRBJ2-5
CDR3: CASSLLRTSGAQETQYF

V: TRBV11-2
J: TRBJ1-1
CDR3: CASSLGGGITEAFF

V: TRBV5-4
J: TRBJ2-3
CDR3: CASSLREGTDTQYF

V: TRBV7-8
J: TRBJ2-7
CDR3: CASSLPQGSLLVYEQYF

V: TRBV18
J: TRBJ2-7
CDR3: CASSPVDRNYEQYF

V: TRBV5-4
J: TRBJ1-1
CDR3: CASSRTGPNTEAFF

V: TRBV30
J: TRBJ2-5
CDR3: CASEGGRGTSGIHPPPETQYF

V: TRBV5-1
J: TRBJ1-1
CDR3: CASSGSTMNTEAFF

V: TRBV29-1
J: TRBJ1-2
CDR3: CSVVLRDTVYGYTF